The source of this T cell receptor beta chain is a study of breast tumors, draining lymph nodes, adjacent tissues. General study points: Luminal-like breast cancer showed significantly higher tumor–nontumor repertoire similarity than basal-like.

TCRdb re-derived calls from the multiplex PCR reads in MiXCR, one entry per CDR3 protein. The sample consists of approximately 130,000 distinct CDR3 sequences, about 22% of them appearing once. The CDR3 extends over 16 amino acids. V lost 1 base, J lost 4 bases, and 9 bases stayed unmatched. Germline assignment: CDR1 LNHDA and CDR2 SQIVND (reference sequence). Samples came from axillary lymph nodes draining the breast cancer. With respect to this clonotype: Its specificity is unknown.

What was sequenced was axillary lymph node tissue. The receptor was derived from a female donor with breast cancer. Some clones in this sample may be carry-over from other donors' samples. The rearrangement uses TRBV19 and TRBJ2-5; 7 bases are shared with TRBD1. DNA for the CDR3: TGTGCCAGTAGTATAGTATCCTGGACAGGTCGAGAGACCCAGTACTTC. Translating it yields CASSIVSWTGRETQYF.